The clone carrying this T cell receptor beta chain was seen only once. Its antigen is not known. The V end lost 6 bases, the J end lost 7 bases, and 13 bases lay between the germline ends. The germline V gene has CDR1 SNHLY and CDR2 FYNNEI. The CDR3 is 13 amino acids. Researchers used genomic DNA as the template to profile TCR beta VDJ and CDR3. TCRdb passed the reads through MiXCR, listing each CDR3 protein once. The data show around 200,000 distinct CDR3 sequences, roughly half seen once. This entry belongs to a study of CD8+CD57+ T cells in acquired aplastic anemia. Study-wide results and caveats: Around 27 sequences, all CD8+ CDR3, were shared between patients and controls.

The sample was sorted CD4+, CD8+, or CD8+CD57+ T cells (not recorded which) from PBMCs. The V call is TRBV2, the J call TRBJ1-5; tentative D call: TRBD1 (5 bases). This sequence was found in a human donor in good health, serving as a control. CDR3 coding DNA: TGTGCCAGCAGGGCGGGACGTGAGCAGCCCCAGCATTTT. Residues: CASRAGREQPQHF.